This paragraph covers one T cell receptor beta chain sequence. The sample originates from a study of blood T cell repertoires in COVID-19. For the study at large: The United States, Italy and Spain supplied acute and convalescent COVID-19 samples. The cDNA or gDNA used as material had been derived from T cells, B-cell-depleted T cells, or PBMCs.

How the authors handled the data: Amplified reference gene primers provided the basis for estimating nucleated cell counts. Some clones are missing from TCRdb's copy, which holds only in-frame ones; the method was immunoSEQ multiplex PCR. For V, J and clone size, that table is used; D and trimming come from the DNA. The sample has approximately 50,000 clones; about 87% are singletons. Germline loops: CDR1 GTSNPN, CDR2 SVGIG (reference sequence). The CDR3 is made up of 15 amino acids. V trimming: 4 bases; J trimming: 0 bases; junction bases outside the gene matches: 5. This receptor was obtained from a man aged 50-60 years with acute or convalescent COVID-19. Sequenced sample: peripheral blood. The chain couples TRBV30 to TRBJ1-5; 8 bases are shared with TRBD1. The CDR3 protein is CAWNPGTGSNQPQHF. As DNA, the CDR3 is TGTGCCTGGAACCCCGGGACAGGTAGCAATCAGCCCCAGCATTTT.